The T cell receptor (beta chain) under discussion was sequenced for a study of beta chain features in type 1 diabetes. Study overall: Healthy donors and patients had similar age, gender and cell yields. Study-level findings and limits: Shorter TCRB CDR3s, moderately but significantly so, were found in Type 1 diabetes patients in all four CD4+ subsets. A possible short-template PCR bias applies equally to patients and controls. Highly expressing activated T cells could be over-counted with a cDNA template.

With 4 bases removed from V and 0 bases from J, the gap between germline ends came to 10 bases. The germline V gene has CDR1 MRHNA and CDR2 SNTAGT. There are 14 residues in the CDR3. This clone was recorded a few times. The antigen is unknown. CD4+ naive, central memory, regulatory and stem cell-like memory cells were sorted via CD45RO/CCR7/CD25/CD127/CD95/CD27. Expressed TCRB transcripts were sequenced because the entire RNA isolate underwent reverse transcription. TCRdb's copy holds only in-frame clones and misses some; the assay was immunoSEQ multiplex PCR. Seen here are 160,000 or so clones, approximately 10% observed once, and the top ten hold 0.7%.

The chain has TRBV6-4 and TRBJ2-7; no firm D call. The source material was central memory CD4+ T cells from blood. The source is a woman in her twenties or thirties with type 1 diabetes. The CDR3 spells CASSALRSSYEQYF. CDR3 in DNA: TGTGCCAGCAGTGCGCTGAGGAGCTCCTACGAGCAGTACTTC.